This T cell receptor (beta chain) was identified during a study of T cells in Graves' hyperthyroidism and ophthalmopathy. Study results and caveats: Among thyroid clonotypes expanded above 0.001, most also appeared in blood. The model forecast ophthalmopathy, anticipating it by a median about 6.5 months before onset.

This clonotype was counted many times. Its antigen is as yet unknown. J was trimmed by 4 bases and V by 5 bases; bases with no gene match: 7. This CDR3 is built from 15 residues. Germline V gene sequence: CDR1 SGHVS, CDR2 FQNEAQ. TCR beta CDR3 regions were amplified from RNA. HTBI primers drove first-round RT-PCR of the TCR CDR3. TCRdb processed the multiplex PCR reads anew with MiXCR; each CDR3 protein has one entry. The sample consists of fewer than 500,000 distinct CDR3 sequences, roughly 15% of them appearing once. Lactation, pregnancy, other autoimmune disease or uncontrolled infection excluded patients. Fresh peripheral blood, approximately 9.1 ml, was the source of the PBMCs.

The material sequenced was blood. The clonotype originates from a woman aged 25-40 years with Graves' ophthalmopathy. The chain employs TRBV7-8 and TRBJ2-7, with 11 positions matching TRBD2. Written as DNA, the CDR3 is TGTGCCAGCAGCCCAAGACTAGCGGGGACTTACGAGCAGTACTTC. Translation gives CASSPRLAGTYEQYF.